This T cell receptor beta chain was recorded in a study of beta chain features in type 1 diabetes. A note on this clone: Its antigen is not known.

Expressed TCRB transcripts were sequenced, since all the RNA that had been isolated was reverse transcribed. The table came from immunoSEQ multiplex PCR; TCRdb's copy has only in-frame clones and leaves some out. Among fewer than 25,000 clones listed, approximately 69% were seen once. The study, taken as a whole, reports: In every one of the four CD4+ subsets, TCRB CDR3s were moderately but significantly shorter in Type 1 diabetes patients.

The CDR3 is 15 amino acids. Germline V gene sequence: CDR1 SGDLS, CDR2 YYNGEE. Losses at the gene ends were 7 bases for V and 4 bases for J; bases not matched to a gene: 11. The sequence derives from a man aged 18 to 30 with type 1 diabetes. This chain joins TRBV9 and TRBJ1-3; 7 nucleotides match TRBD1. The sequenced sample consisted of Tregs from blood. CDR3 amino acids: CASARQGFVGNTIYF. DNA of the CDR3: TGTGCCAGCGCCCGACAGGGTTTTGTAGGAAACACCATATATTTT.